This TCR beta chain was retrieved from a study of blood T cell repertoires in COVID-19. As processed by the authors: The assay estimated nucleated cells by amplifying reference gene primers. Profiling relied on immunoSEQ multiplex PCR, and the TCRdb table lists in-frame clones only, not all of them. The V and J calls and clone size come from that table; D and trimming were worked out from the DNA. The sample shows roughly 60,000 clones, about 75% of them seen only once. This TCR was recovered from a human donor in a cohort sampled during active COVID-19. Source material: peripheral blood.

The CDR3 region is CASRLQESANYGYTF. For the CDR3, the DNA is TGTGCCAGCAGGCTGCAGGAATCCGCTAACTATGGCTACACCTTC. This chain uses TRBV6-5 with TRBJ1-2; D uncertain. This CDR3 is 15 amino acids long. Looked up from germline, CDR1 is MNHEY and CDR2 is SVGAGI. The V gene lost 6 bases and the J gene lost 0 bases, with 14 bases spanning the gap.